This TCR beta chain was obtained from a study of molecular identifiers for immune sequencing clone quantification. Study-level results: Effector cells had over 99% of their molecules in clones above 20 RNA copies, while naive cells had under 1%.

This clonotype appeared many times. The antigen remains unidentified. TCRdb reprocessed the PCR reads via MiXCR and lists one record per CDR3 protein. The sample has some 40,000 distinct CDR3 sequences, roughly 20% seen once. The clonotype originates from a human donor in good health. Some libraries in this study had Jurkat cell RNA spiked in. The sequenced material came from naive CD8+ T cells from blood, with Jurkat cell RNA spiked in. Subset noted: FACS-sorted CD8+CD4-CCR7+CD45RA+ naive T cells.

The CDR3 reads CSARGLNYAEAFF. The CDR3 DNA is TGCAGTGCTAGAGGGCTGAACTACGCTGAAGCTTTCTTT. The chain combines TRBV20-1 with TRBJ1-1; D remains unclear. CDR1 and CDR2 from the germline V gene are DFQATT and SNEGSKA (reference sequence). V shed 1 base and J shed 6 bases, with 12 bases lying between them. This CDR3 contains 13 residues.